The present T cell receptor (beta chain) was sequenced within a study of T cells in Graves' hyperthyroidism and ophthalmopathy. RNA transcripts gave rise to amplified TCR beta CDR3 regions. The HTBI set primed first-round TCR CDR3 RT-PCR. TCRdb re-called the multiplex PCR reads through MiXCR, storing one row per CDR3 protein. The sample holds around 440,000 distinct CDR3 sequences, around 14% seen once. Hyperthyroidism in the patients, aged 18 to 65, was newly diagnosed and under 2 months in duration. Researchers barred patients who had uncontrolled infection, other autoimmune disease, pregnancy or lactation. This CDR3 spans 14 amino acids. The V gene's germline CDR1 is SGHTA and CDR2 FQGNSA. V lost 0 bases and J lost 5; bases outside the gene matches: 3.

The sequence was collected from a woman aged 18-35 years with Graves' hyperthyroidism. The chain uses TRBV7-2 and TRBJ1-1; 7 positions match TRBD1. Material: blood. CDR3 loop: CASSLATGMTEAFF. The CDR3 DNA reads as TGTGCCAGCAGCTTAGCGACAGGGATGACTGAAGCTTTCTTT.